The 10 T cell receptor beta chains below all came from one sample that was sequenced in a study of blood T cell repertoires in COVID-19. The data were produced by immunoSEQ multiplex PCR, yet TCRdb's version contains in-frame clones alone and is incomplete. The table records nearly 110,000 clones, 70% to 80% of them present only once. Sequences were obtained from peripheral blood. The receptor source for this set is a human donor with acute or convalescent COVID-19. The donor label of this sample is uncertain.

This rearrangement joins TRBV19 to TRBJ1-1; 7 bases agree with TRBD1. The junction had 10 bases not matched to a gene; V was cut back by 5 bases and J by 4 bases. The CDR3 runs to 15 residues. Germline V CDR1 and CDR2: LNHDA, SQIVND (reference sequence). CDR3 nucleotides: TGTGCCAGTAGTTCTCTGACAGGGCCCGGCACTGAAGCTTTCTTT. Its translation is CASSSLTGPGTEAFF.

The V gene is TRBV6-6, the J gene TRBJ2-2; possibly TRBD1 for D (7 bases). CDR1 MNHNY and CDR2 SVGAGI come from the germline V gene (reference sequence). The CDR3 sequence is 13 residues long. V was clipped by 6 bases and J by 6 bases, with 11 bases between them. The CDR3 bases are TGTGCCAGCAGCCCCAGGGGGGCCGGGGAGCTGTTTTTT. Translated, it gives CASSPRGAGELFF.

The chain employs TRBV5-5 and TRBJ1-4; 11 bases agree with TRBD1. CDR1 is SGHKS, CDR2 YYEKEE, per germline (reference sequence). The trim removed 4 bases at V and 8 bases at J, leaving 13 bases unmatched. The CDR3 loop spans 17 amino acids. This chain's CDR3 is CASSPAGTGGPGEKLFF. In DNA form, the CDR3 reads TGTGCCAGCAGCCCCGCGGGGACAGGGGGGCCGGGGGAAAAACTGTTTTTT. The complete variable domain, with remaining parts taken from reference TRBV5-5 and TRBJ1-4, reads DAGVTQSPTHLIKTRGQQVTLRCSPISGHKSVSWYQQVLGQGPQFIFQYYEKEERGRGNFPDRFSARQFPNYSSELNVNALLLGDSALYLCASSPAGTGGPGEKLFFGSGTQLSVL.

This chain joins TRBV3-1 (or the pseudogene TRBV3-2) and TRBJ1-6; 7 positions match TRBD1. Losses at the gene ends were 1 base for V and 2 bases for J; bases not matched to a gene: 2. This CDR3 contains 16 residues. The germline V gene has CDR1 LGHDT and CDR2 YNNKEL (reference sequence). The CDR3 DNA follows: TGTGCCAGCAGCCAAGCCGGGACAGCCTATAATTCACCCCTCCACTTT. This encodes CASSQAGTAYNSPLHF.

The gene calls are TRBV7-8 and TRBJ2-3; D unclear. The germline V and J ends were trimmed by 0 bases and 4 bases, with 8 bases remaining between them. This CDR3 is built from 14 residues. Looked up from germline, CDR1 is SGHVS and CDR2 is FQNEAQ. CDR3 sequence reads: CASSLAWSSDTQYF. DNA for the CDR3: TGTGCCAGCAGCTTAGCGTGGAGCTCAGATACGCAGTATTTT.

In this sample, this clone turned up a few times. The gene calls are TRBV5-1 and TRBJ1-5; 10 nucleotides agree with TRBD1. The CDR3 totals 14 residues. V trimming: 4 bases; J trimming: 5 bases; junction bases outside the gene matches: 3. Germline V gene sequence: CDR1 SGHRS, CDR2 YFSETQ. The CDR3 nucleotides are TGCGCCAGCAGCCCCGGGACAGGGGATCAGCCCCAGCATTTT. Translating gives CASSPGTGDQPQHF.

The rearrangement links TRBV24-1 to TRBJ1-1; D may be TRBD1 (6 bases). The CDR3 contains 13 residues. Trimming left V 6 bases short and J 1 base short, with 8 bases between. The germline V gene encodes CDR1 KGHDR and CDR2 SFDVKD. The CDR3 nucleotides are TGTGCCACCAGTCTGGGACAGAACACTGAAGCTTTCTTT. Its translation: CATSLGQNTEAFF.

The chain combines TRBV3-1 (or the pseudogene TRBV3-2) with TRBJ2-7, with 10 nucleotides matching TRBD2. CDR1 and CDR2 from the germline V gene are LGHDT and YNNKEL (reference sequence). The V and J ends lost 2 bases and 3 bases, in that order; junction bases with no gene match: 4. The CDR3 is 15 amino acids. The CDR3 DNA follows: TGTGCCAGCAGCCAAACAGCGGGGGGGGGCTACGAGCAGTACTTC. This sequence encodes CASSQTAGGGYEQYF.

The rearrangement links TRBV5-4 to TRBJ1-4; D is uncertain. Germline assignment: CDR1 SGHNT and CDR2 YYREEE (reference sequence). The CDR3 length is 9 residues. The ends were cut back, 10 bases at V and 6 bases at J, with 4 bases in the middle. The CDR3 nucleotides read TGTGCCCCTCATGAAAAACTGTTTTTT. Protein: CAPHEKLFF.

This clone was observed a few times. CDR3 coding DNA: TGTGCCAGTAGTACTGGACAGTATAATTCACCCCTCCACTTT. Translating gives CASSTGQYNSPLHF. The rearrangement uses TRBV19 and TRBJ1-6; a weak D match, TRBD1 (6 bases). Trimming removed 4 bases at V and 4 bases at J, with 8 bases between. This CDR3 has 14 amino acids. Germline V gene lookup returns CDR1 LNHDA and CDR2 SQIVND (reference sequence).